The 5 T cell receptor beta chains below were found in one sample sequenced in a study of T cells in Graves' hyperthyroidism and ophthalmopathy. Amplification yielded TCR beta CDR3 regions, with RNA transcripts as the source. With the HTBI primer set, the TCR CDR3 went through a first round of RT-PCR. One entry per CDR3 protein, called by TCRdb with MiXCR from the multiplex PCR reads. Of about 290,000 distinct CDR3 sequences detected, roughly 15% appear once; the ten largest clones hold approximately 7.9%. What was sequenced was blood. The receptors originated from a middle-aged woman with Graves' hyperthyroidism.

The rearrangement uses TRBV5-5 and TRBJ2-1, with TRBD1 matching over 7 bases. Germline V lookup: CDR1 SGHKS, CDR2 YYEKEE (reference sequence). CDR3 length: 16 amino acids. J gave up 1 base and V 0 bases, and 4 bases lay outside the gene matches. The CDR3 bases are TGTGCCAGCAGCTTGGCCGGGACAGAGTCCTACAATGAGCAGTTCTTC. This translates into CASSLAGTESYNEQFF.

This clonotype was seen at least ten times. CDR3 region: CSVAANRNQPQHF. CDR3 DNA: TGCAGCGTAGCAGCGAATCGCAATCAGCCCCAGCATTTT. The gene calls are TRBV29-1 and TRBJ1-5; D unresolved. Germline V gene sequence: CDR1 SQVTM, CDR2 ANQGSEA. V was trimmed by 6 bases and J by 2 bases, leaving 11 bases between them. There are 13 residues in the CDR3.

This clonotype came up many times. This chain joins TRBV20-1 and TRBJ2-7; 7 bases match TRBD1. Germline trimming cut 4 bases from V and 1 base from J; bases unmatched to any gene: 4. CDR1 and CDR2 from the germline V gene are DFQATT and SNEGSKA (reference sequence). The CDR3 has 13 residues. CDR3 sequence: CSANTGDSYEQYF. The CDR3 DNA reads TGCAGTGCTAACACAGGGGATTCCTACGAGCAGTACTTC.

This clonotype was recorded only once. This chain connects TRBV27 to TRBJ2-7; 7 bases map to TRBD2. Germline assignment: CDR1 MNHEY and CDR2 SMNVEV (reference sequence). V trimming: 4 bases; J trimming: 3 bases; junction bases outside the gene matches: 9. This CDR3 is built from 15 residues. The CDR3: CASSSKRGGHYEQYF. In DNA form, the CDR3 reads TGTGCCAGCAGTTCAAAAAGGGGAGGGCACTACGAGCAGTACTTC.

About this clonotype: This may come from a read error, since a much larger clone is one base off. The chain combines TRBV7-2 with TRBJ2-7; no firm D call. Per germline, CDR1 SGHTA and CDR2 FQGNSA. The CDR3 loop spans 12 amino acids. The DNA for the CDR3 is TGTGCCAGCGGCTTGACCGATTACGAGCAGTACTTC. This encodes CASGLTDYEQYF.